This T cell receptor (beta chain) emerged from a study of follicular helper T cells after annual influenza vaccination. At the level of the study: Blood was drawn on days 0, 7 and 28 after vaccination. Across the 2013-2014, 2014-2015 and 2015-2016 vaccination seasons, some subjects were resampled.

CDR1 and CDR2 from the germline V gene are SGHTA and FQGNSA. Trimming cost V 5 bases and J 0 bases; bases outside gene matches: 14. The CDR3 sequence is 18 residues long. Clones were sequenced by immunoSEQ multiplex PCR, and TCRdb holds only the in-frame ones, with some missing. Of 8,500 to 10,000 clones in the sample, 80% to 85% were seen once. Time point noted: 2013-2014 season, 7 days after vaccination. Sequencing was performed on CXCR5- memory CD4+ T cells sorted from blood, taken 7 days after influenza vaccination. V usage is TRBV7-2 and J usage is TRBJ1-1; 8 bases align to TRBD1. This TCR came from an adult who received the influenza vaccine. CDR3 bases: TGTGCCAGCAGCGGGTTACCCGGGACAGGAAAATTGAACACTGAAGCTTTCTTT. This sequence encodes CASSGLPGTGKLNTEAFF.